This entry features one T cell receptor beta chain sequence. These data belong to a study of T cell changes during pregnancy in multiple sclerosis. The germline V gene encodes CDR1 MNHEY and CDR2 SVGAGI. The CDR3 is made up of 13 amino acids. V lost 3 bases to trimming and J lost 6 bases, with 8 bases between them. Profiling relied on immunoSEQ multiplex PCR, and the TCRdb table lists in-frame clones only, not all of them. The data show 84,000 or so clones, 94% seen once. This sequence joins TRBV6-5 and TRBJ2-2; D remains ambiguous. The receptor was isolated from a female donor with multiple sclerosis, enrolled in a pregnancy study. Source: peripheral blood, taken in the third trimester of pregnancy. The CDR3 region is CASSYGPSGELFF. CDR3 in DNA: TGTGCCAGCAGTTATGGGCCCTCCGGGGAGCTGTTTTTT.